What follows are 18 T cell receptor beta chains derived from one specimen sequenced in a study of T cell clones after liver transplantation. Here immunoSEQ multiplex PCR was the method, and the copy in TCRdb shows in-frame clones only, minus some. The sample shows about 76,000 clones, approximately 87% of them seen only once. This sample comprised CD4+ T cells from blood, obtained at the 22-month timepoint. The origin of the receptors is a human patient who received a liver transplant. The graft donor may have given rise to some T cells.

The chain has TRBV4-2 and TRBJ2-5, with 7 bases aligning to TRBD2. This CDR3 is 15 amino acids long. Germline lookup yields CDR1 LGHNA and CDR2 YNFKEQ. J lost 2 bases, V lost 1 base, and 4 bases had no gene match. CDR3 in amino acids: CASSQGGLSQETQYF. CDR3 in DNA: TGTGCCAGCAGCCAAGGGGGACTATCACAAGAGACCCAGTACTTC.

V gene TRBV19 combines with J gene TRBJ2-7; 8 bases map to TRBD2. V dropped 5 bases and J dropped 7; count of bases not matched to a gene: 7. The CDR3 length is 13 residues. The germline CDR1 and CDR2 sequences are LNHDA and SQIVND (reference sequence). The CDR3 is CASSEVTGGEQYF. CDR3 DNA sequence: TGTGCCAGTAGTGAAGTGACGGGGGGGGAGCAGTACTTC.

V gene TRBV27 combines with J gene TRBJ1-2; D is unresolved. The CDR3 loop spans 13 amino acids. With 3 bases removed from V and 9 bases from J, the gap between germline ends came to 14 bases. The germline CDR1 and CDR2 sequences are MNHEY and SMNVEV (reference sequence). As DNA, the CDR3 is TGTGCCAGCAGTTTGTCTGGGAATCCGCGCTACACCTTC. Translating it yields CASSLSGNPRYTF.

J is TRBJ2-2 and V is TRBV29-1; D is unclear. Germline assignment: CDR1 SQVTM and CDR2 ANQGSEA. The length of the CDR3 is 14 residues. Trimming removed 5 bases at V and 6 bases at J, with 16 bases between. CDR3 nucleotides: TGCAGCGTTCGGACCGACCCCAATGCCGGGGAGCTGTTTTTT. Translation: CSVRTDPNAGELFF.

DNA for the CDR3: TGCGCCAGCCAACTAGCGGGAGGCTCCAATGAGCAGTTCTTC. It specifies CASQLAGGSNEQFF. The V call is TRBV5-1, the J call TRBJ2-1; TRBD2 agrees at 12 bases. CDR3 length equals 14 residues. J gave up 6 bases and V 7 bases, and 5 bases lay outside the gene matches. Germline values: CDR1 SGHRS, CDR2 YFSETQ.

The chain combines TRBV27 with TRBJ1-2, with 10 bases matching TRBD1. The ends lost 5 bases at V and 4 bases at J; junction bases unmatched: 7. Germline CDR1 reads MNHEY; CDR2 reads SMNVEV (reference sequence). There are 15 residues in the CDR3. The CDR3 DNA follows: TGTGCCAGCAGTACACCGGGACAGGGGTTCTATGGCTACACCTTC. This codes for CASSTPGQGFYGYTF.

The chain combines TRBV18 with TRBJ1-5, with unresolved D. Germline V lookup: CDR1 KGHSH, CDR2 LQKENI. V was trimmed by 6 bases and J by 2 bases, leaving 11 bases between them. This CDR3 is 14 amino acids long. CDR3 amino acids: CASSPNGGNQPQHF. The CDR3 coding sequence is TGTGCCAGCTCGCCCAATGGGGGCAATCAGCCCCAGCATTTT.

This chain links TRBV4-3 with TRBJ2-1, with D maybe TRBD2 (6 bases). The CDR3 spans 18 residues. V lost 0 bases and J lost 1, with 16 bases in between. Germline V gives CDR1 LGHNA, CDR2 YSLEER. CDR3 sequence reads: CASSQDVNSGLSYNEQFF. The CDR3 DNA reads TGCGCCAGCAGCCAAGATGTGAATAGCGGTCTGTCCTACAATGAGCAGTTCTTC.

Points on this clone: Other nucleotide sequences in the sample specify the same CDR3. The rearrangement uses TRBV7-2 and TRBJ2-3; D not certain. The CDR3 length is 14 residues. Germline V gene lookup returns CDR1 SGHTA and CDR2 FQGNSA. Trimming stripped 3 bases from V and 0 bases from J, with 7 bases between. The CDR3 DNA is TGTGCCAGCAGCTTGGCCACTAGCACAGATACGCAGTATTTT. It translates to CASSLATSTDTQYF.

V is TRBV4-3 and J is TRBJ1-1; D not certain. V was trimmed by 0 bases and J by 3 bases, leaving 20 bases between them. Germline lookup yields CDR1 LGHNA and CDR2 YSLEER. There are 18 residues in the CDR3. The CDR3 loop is CASSQDFRRSPSYTEAFF. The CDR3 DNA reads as TGCGCCAGCAGCCAAGATTTTAGGCGTTCCCCTTCTTACACTGAAGCTTTCTTT.

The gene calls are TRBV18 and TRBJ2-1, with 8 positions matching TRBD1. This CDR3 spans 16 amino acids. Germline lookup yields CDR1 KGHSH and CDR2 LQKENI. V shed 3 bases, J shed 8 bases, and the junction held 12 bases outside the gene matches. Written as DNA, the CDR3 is TGTGCCAGCTCACCGCCGACAGGGGAGTCTGGGGATGAGCAGTTCTTC. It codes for CASSPPTGESGDEQFF. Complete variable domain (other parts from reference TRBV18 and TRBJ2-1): NAGVMQNPRHLVRRRGQEARLRCSPMKGHSHVYWYRQLPEEGLKFMVYLQKENIIDESGMPKERFSAEFPKEGPSILRIQQVVRGDSAAYFCASSPPTGESGDEQFFGPGTRLTVL.

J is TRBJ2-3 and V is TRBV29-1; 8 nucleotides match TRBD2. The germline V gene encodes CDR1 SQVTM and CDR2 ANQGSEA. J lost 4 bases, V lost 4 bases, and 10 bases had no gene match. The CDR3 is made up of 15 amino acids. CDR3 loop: CSVALAGSVPDTQYF. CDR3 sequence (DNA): TGCAGCGTTGCTTTAGCGGGATCGGTCCCAGATACGCAGTATTTT.

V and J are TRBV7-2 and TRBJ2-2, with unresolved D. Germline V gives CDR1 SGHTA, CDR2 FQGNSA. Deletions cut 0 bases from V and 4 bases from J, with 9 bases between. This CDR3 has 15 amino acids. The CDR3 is CASSLAVGSTGELFF. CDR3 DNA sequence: TGTGCCAGCAGCTTAGCGGTGGGAAGCACCGGGGAGCTGTTTTTT.

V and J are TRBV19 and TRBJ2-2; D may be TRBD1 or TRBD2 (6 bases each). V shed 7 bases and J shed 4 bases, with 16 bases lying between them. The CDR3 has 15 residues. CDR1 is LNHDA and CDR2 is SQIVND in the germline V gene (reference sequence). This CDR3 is CASIRGEVATGELFF. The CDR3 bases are TGTGCCAGTATAAGGGGGGAAGTTGCCACCGGGGAGCTGTTTTTT. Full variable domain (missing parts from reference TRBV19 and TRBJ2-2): DGGITQSPKYLFRKEGQNVTLSCEQNLNHDAMYWYRQDPGQGLRLIYYSQIVNDFQKGDIAEGYSVSREKKESFPLTVTSAQKNPTAFYLCASIRGEVATGELFFGEGSRLTVL.

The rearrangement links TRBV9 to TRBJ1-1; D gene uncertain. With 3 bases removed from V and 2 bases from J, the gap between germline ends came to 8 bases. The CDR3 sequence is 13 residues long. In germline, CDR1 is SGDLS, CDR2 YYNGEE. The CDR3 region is CASSADGNTEAFF. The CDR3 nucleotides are TGTGCCAGCAGCGCAGATGGCAACACTGAAGCTTTCTTT.

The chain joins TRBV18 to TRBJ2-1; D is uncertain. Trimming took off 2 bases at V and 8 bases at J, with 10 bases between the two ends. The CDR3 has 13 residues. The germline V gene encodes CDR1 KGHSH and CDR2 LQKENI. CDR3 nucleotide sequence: TGTGCCAGCTCACCAGGGTTGGTCGATGAGCAGTTCTTC. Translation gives CASSPGLVDEQFF.

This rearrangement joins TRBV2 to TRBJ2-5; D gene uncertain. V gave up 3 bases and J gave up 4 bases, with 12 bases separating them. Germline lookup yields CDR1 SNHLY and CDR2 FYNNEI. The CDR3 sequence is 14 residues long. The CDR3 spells CASSDPADGETQYF. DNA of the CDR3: TGTGCCAGCAGTGACCCCGCTGACGGAGAGACCCAGTACTTC.

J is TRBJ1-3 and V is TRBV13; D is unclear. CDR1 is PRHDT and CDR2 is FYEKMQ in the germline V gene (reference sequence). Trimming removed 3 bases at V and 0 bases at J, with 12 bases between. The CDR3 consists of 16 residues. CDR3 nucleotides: TGTGCCAGCAGCTTCGTGAGCCTAAGCTCTGGAAACACCATATATTTT. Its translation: CASSFVSLSSGNTIYF.